The 15 T cell receptor beta chains below all came from one sample that was sequenced in a study of Tregs in tolerant kidney transplant recipients. Measured with immunoSEQ multiplex PCR; TCRdb has only the in-frame clones, and not every one. The sample has 40,000 to 50,000 clones, about 90% seen once. Sequencing was carried out using Tregs from blood. The receptor set was obtained from a human donor in good health.

This chain uses TRBV21-1 with TRBJ1-2; the D call of TRBD1 is as the table states it, not checked on the DNA. TRBV21-1 represents a pseudogene. This CDR3 has 13 amino acids. The CDR3 sequence is CASSNRGNYGYTF. CDR3 bases: TGTGCCAGCAGCAACAGGGGAAACTATGGCTACACCTTC.

The genes are TRBV5-1 and TRBJ2-5, with D tentatively TRBD1 (6 bases). Near its end, the DNA agrees better with TRBJ2-7, so the J call may be wrong. The CDR3 runs to 12 residues. Germline values: CDR1 SGHRS, CDR2 YFSETQ. CDR3 sequence reads: CASSLVRGEQYF. The CDR3 nucleotides are TGCGCCAGCAGCTTGGTCAGGGGCGAGCAGTACTTC.

The rearrangement links TRBV5-4 to TRBJ1-1, with D possibly being TRBD1 (5 bases). The CDR3 has 15 amino acids. Germline V CDR1 and CDR2: SGHNT, YYREEE (reference sequence). Trimming removed 4 bases at V and 1 base at J, with 14 bases between. CDR3: CASSPPRGSNTEAFF. The CDR3, as DNA: TGTGCCAGCAGCCCCCCCCGGGGGTCGAACACTGAAGCTTTCTTT.

The rearrangement uses TRBV12-5 and TRBJ1-1, with D possibly TRBD1 on 5 matching bases. Trimming took 0 bases from V and 4 from J, leaving 15 bases between them. The CDR3 consists of 16 residues. Germline CDR1 reads LGHNT; CDR2 reads FRNRAP. The CDR3 loop is CASGLVKEGFPTEAFF. CDR3 sequence (DNA): TGTGCTAGTGGTTTGGTGAAGGAGGGGTTTCCCACTGAAGCTTTCTTT.

This chain connects TRBV7-8 to TRBJ2-7; TRBD1 matches 8 bases. V trimming: 4 bases; J trimming: 1 base; junction bases outside the gene matches: 9. The germline V gene encodes CDR1 SGHVS and CDR2 FQNEAQ. CDR3 size: 16 residues. The CDR3 spells CASSSSRDRRSYEQYF. CDR3 sequence (DNA): TGTGCCAGCAGCTCCAGCCGGGACAGGCGATCCTACGAGCAGTACTTC.

The J gene is TRBJ1-1, the V gene TRBV11-2; TRBD1 is a possible D gene (5 bases). V lost 4 bases to trimming and J lost 0 bases, with 9 bases between them. From germline, CDR1 is SGHAT and CDR2 FQNNGV. The CDR3 extends over 14 amino acids. The CDR3 nucleotides are TGTGCCAGCAGCTGGGGCAGCCTGAACACTGAAGCTTTCTTT. This encodes CASSWGSLNTEAFF.

The gene calls are TRBV29-1 and TRBJ1-2; TRBD1 aligns across 9 bases. In germline, CDR1 is SQVTM, CDR2 ANQGSEA. The trim removed 5 bases at V and 8 bases at J, leaving 9 bases unmatched. The CDR3 length is 13 residues. This chain's CDR3 is CSVLGQGLGGYTF. The CDR3 DNA reads as TGCAGCGTTCTGGGACAGGGTCTCGGGGGCTACACCTTC.

The chain has TRBV7-6 and TRBJ2-7; D remains unclear. Germline V CDR1 and CDR2: SGHVS, FNYEAQ. The CDR3 runs 14 residues. The V and J ends lost 3 bases and 0 bases respectively, with 9 bases between them. CDR3 protein: CASSFLPNSYEQYF. CDR3 bases: TGTGCCAGCAGCTTTTTGCCCAACTCCTACGAGCAGTACTTC. The whole variable domain, filled in from reference TRBV7-6 and TRBJ2-7, reads GAGVSQSPRYKVTKRGQDVALRCDPISGHVSLYWYRQALGQGPEFLTYFNYEAQQDKSGLPNDRFSAERPEGSISTLTIQRTEQRDSAMYRCASSFLPNSYEQYFGPGTRLTVT.

This clone is a singleton in its sample. The genes are TRBV20-1 and TRBJ1-1, with D possibly being TRBD1 (6 bases). The germline V gene encodes CDR1 DFQATT and CDR2 SNEGSKA (reference sequence). Trimming shortened V by 4 bases and J by 5 bases, and 8 bases separated the two germline ends. The length of the CDR3 is 11 residues. The CDR3 protein is CSAKGGTEAFF. The CDR3 DNA reads TGCAGTGCTAAAGGGGGTACTGAAGCTTTCTTT.

The chain employs TRBV7-2 and TRBJ2-2; a weak D match, TRBD2 (6 bases). This CDR3 is built from 15 residues. Germline lookup yields CDR1 SGHTA and CDR2 FQGNSA. V dropped 0 bases and J dropped 1 base, with 6 bases sitting between them. The CDR3 DNA follows: TGTGCCAGCAGCTTAGCGGGAGGGAACACCGGGGAGCTGTTTTTT. It codes for CASSLAGGNTGELFF.

This chain connects TRBV4-1 to TRBJ1-6; maybe TRBD1 (5 bases). The V end lost 0 bases, the J end lost 1 base, and 13 bases lay between the germline ends. Germline CDR1 reads MGHRA; CDR2 reads YSYEKL. The CDR3 contains 18 residues. CDR3: CASSQEGQGGSYNSPLHF. The CDR3 DNA reads as TGCGCCAGCAGCCAAGAGGGGCAGGGTGGTTCCTATAATTCACCCCTCCACTTT.

Notes on this clone: Other DNA sequences in the same sample also yield this CDR3. The chain recombines TRBV5-1 with TRBJ2-1; D ambiguous. V dropped 1 base and J dropped 2 bases, with 10 bases sitting between them. The germline gives CDR1 SGHRS, CDR2 YFSETQ. The length of the CDR3 is 15 residues. CDR3: CASSLRQSTYNEQFF. CDR3 nucleotide sequence: TGCGCCAGCAGCTTGAGGCAGAGTACCTACAATGAGCAGTTCTTC.

The chain couples TRBV4-1 to TRBJ2-1; 9 bases are a match to TRBD2. This CDR3 region has 18 residues. The germline CDR1 and CDR2 sequences are MGHRA and YSYEKL. Trimming at V came to 0 bases and at J to 5 bases, leaving 11 bases not matched to a gene. The CDR3: CASSQDQGSGSINNEQFF. The CDR3 DNA sequence: TGCGCCAGCAGCCAAGATCAGGGTAGCGGGAGTATCAACAATGAGCAGTTCTTC.

V and J are TRBV12-5 and TRBJ2-7; possible D gene TRBD1, 9 bases. CDR1 and CDR2 (germline): LGHNT, FRNRAP. The CDR3 totals 17 residues. V was pared by 2 bases and J by 2 bases, with 19 bases between. The CDR3 loop is CASGLLGGDRVTYEQYF. CDR3 sequence (DNA): TGTGCTAGTGGTTTGCTCGGGGGGGACAGGGTCACCTACGAGCAGTACTTC.

This chain joins TRBV5-1 and TRBJ1-6; D is perhaps TRBD1 (6 bases). CDR1 SGHRS and CDR2 YFSETQ come from the germline V gene. The V end was cut by 0 bases, the J end by 7 bases, with 14 bases between. CDR3 length: 16 amino acids. The CDR3 DNA reads as TGCGCCAGCAGCTTGGCCGGTGGGGGGCAGAATTCACCCCTCCACTTT. Residues: CASSLAGGGQNSPLHF.